Below, 15 T cell receptor beta chains from the same sample are listed, as sequenced in a study of cytotoxic CD8 clonotypes in ibrutinib-treated CLL. Measured with immunoSEQ multiplex PCR; TCRdb has only the in-frame clones, and not every one. This repertoire shows some 150,000 clones, 60% to 85% found once; its top ten account for 4.5% to 6%. The sequencing used PBMCs, collected after 24 months of ibrutinib treatment. Receptors were obtained from a human donor with chronic lymphocytic leukemia.

The chain employs TRBV7-2 and TRBJ2-7; D is perhaps TRBD2 (6 bases). The CDR3 runs 14 residues. Germline lookup yields CDR1 SGHTA and CDR2 FQGNSA. Trimming pared 5 bases from V and 2 bases from J, leaving 13 bases between. The CDR3 DNA sequence: TGTGCCAGCAGCCCGGGGGAGTGGGCCTACGAGCAGTACTTC. The encoded protein is CASSPGEWAYEQYF.

Points on this clone: Other DNA sequences from this sample encode an identical CDR3 as well. J is TRBJ2-7 and V is TRBV5-1; unclear D gene. Per germline, CDR1 SGHRS and CDR2 YFSETQ. The CDR3 covers 13 residues. Trimming cost V 0 bases and J 5 bases, with 9 bases left between them. The CDR3 reads CASSLAGWDEQYF. Here the CDR3 DNA reads TGCGCCAGCAGCTTGGCCGGGTGGGACGAGCAGTACTTC.

This chain joins TRBV28 and TRBJ2-5, with D unresolved. The CDR3 totals 13 residues. The V end was cut by 4 bases, the J end by 7 bases, with 13 bases between. Germline CDR1 MDHEN, CDR2 SYDVKM. In nucleotides, the CDR3 is TGTGCCAGCAGTTGGGCCACCCTGGGGACCCAGTACTTC. This encodes CASSWATLGTQYF. The full variable domain, its missing parts supplied by reference TRBV28 and TRBJ2-5, is DVKVTQSSRYLVKRTGEKVFLECVQDMDHENMFWYRQDPGLGLRLIYFSYDVKMKEKGDIPEGYSVSREKKERFSLILESASTNQTSMYLCASSWATLGTQYFGPGTRLLVL.

V is TRBV7-9 and J is TRBJ1-2, with 7 bases identical to TRBD1. This CDR3 has 13 amino acids. After removal of 1 base from V and 8 bases from J, the junction contained 4 bases not matched to a gene. Per germline, CDR1 SEHNR and CDR2 FQNEAQ (reference sequence). CDR3 sequence: CASSLGTGRGYTF. In nucleotides, the CDR3 is TGTGCCAGCAGCTTAGGGACAGGTCGGGGCTACACCTTC.

The chain couples TRBV19 to TRBJ2-1; 7 positions agree with TRBD2. Looked up from germline, CDR1 is LNHDA and CDR2 is SQIVND (reference sequence). This CDR3 has 17 residues. V shed 1 base and J 5 bases; nucleotides not matched to a gene: 11. CDR3 sequence: CASSIVRGVSGHNEQFF. Here the CDR3 DNA reads TGTGCCAGTAGTATAGTTCGGGGGGTTAGCGGACACAATGAGCAGTTCTTC.

This chain links TRBV29-1 with TRBJ1-5; tentatively, D is TRBD1 (5 bases). Trimming left V 4 bases short and J 7 bases short, with 11 bases between. Germline loops: CDR1 SQVTM, CDR2 ANQGSEA. The CDR3 contains 12 residues. The CDR3 DNA reads TGCAGCGTTGGAGAAGGGGACCAGCCCCAGCATTTT. It yields the protein CSVGEGDQPQHF.

The genes are TRBV10-1 and TRBJ1-5, with 7 bases lining up with TRBD1. Unmatched junction bases numbered 10, after V lost 8 bases and J lost 3 bases. This CDR3 comprises 15 residues. Germline V gives CDR1 WNHNN, CDR2 SYGVQD (reference sequence). This CDR3 is CASPSGGQLNQPQHF. The CDR3 DNA reads TGCGCCAGCCCATCCGGGGGACAGCTCAATCAGCCCCAGCATTTT.

This sequence joins TRBV6-4 and TRBJ1-4; no clear D gene. CDR3 length equals 15 residues. The V end was cut by 4 bases, the J end by 5 bases, with 14 bases between. Germline loops: CDR1 MRHNA, CDR2 SNTAGT. The CDR3 loop is CASSAHGLLNEKLFF. CDR3 bases: TGTGCCAGCAGTGCCCACGGCCTCCTAAATGAAAAACTGTTTTTT.

The V gene is TRBV30, the J gene TRBJ2-1; 8 bases are a match to TRBD2. CDR1 GTSNPN and CDR2 SVGIG come from the germline V gene (reference sequence). J was trimmed by 9 bases and V by 8 bases; bases with no gene match: 15. There are 14 residues in the CDR3. CDR3 sequence reads: CARDGGFGGGEQFF. For the CDR3, the DNA is TGTGCCAGGGATGGCGGTTTCGGGGGGGGTGAGCAGTTCTTC.

This clone is a singleton in its sample. The chain is built from TRBV11-3 and TRBJ2-7; a possible D gene is TRBD1 (5 bases). V lost 5 bases and J 3 bases, leaving 8 bases between the germline ends. Germline lookup yields CDR1 SGHNT and CDR2 YENEEA. The CDR3 totals 12 residues. CDR3 in DNA: TGTGCCAGCAGCAACAGGAGCTACGAGCAGTACTTC. Its translation is CASSNRSYEQYF.

On this clone: The germline gene is not matched at one end of the junction; a read error may be the cause. This chain joins TRBV4-2 and TRBJ2-4; D uncertain. This CDR3 region has 13 residues. Per germline, CDR1 LGHNA and CDR2 YNFKEQ. For the CDR3, the DNA is TGTGCCAGCAGCCAAGATCAGCAGGTCCAGCCCACCTTC. Its protein product is CASSQDQQVQPTF.

V usage is TRBV30 and J usage is TRBJ2-5; D gene ambiguous. CDR1 and CDR2 (germline): GTSNPN, SVGIG (reference sequence). V was trimmed by 7 bases and J by 7 bases, leaving 19 bases between them. The CDR3 length is 13 residues. The CDR3 loop reads CALGARGGGTQYF. The CDR3 nucleotides read TGTGCCTTGGGTGCCCGCGGTGGTGGGACCCAGTACTTC.

This chain connects TRBV27 to TRBJ2-3; D perhaps matches TRBD2 (6 bases). The CDR3 is made up of 14 amino acids. Germline V gene sequence: CDR1 MNHEY, CDR2 SMNVEV (reference sequence). V was trimmed by 6 bases and J by 6 bases, leaving 16 bases between them. The CDR3 bases are TGTGCCAGCAGCCACCGACTAGGATCGGATACGCAGTATTTT. The encoded protein is CASSHRLGSDTQYF.

This chain connects TRBV7-6 to TRBJ2-7; D gene uncertain. CDR3 length equals 11 residues. Trimming left V 1 base short and J 6 bases short, with 4 bases between. The germline V gene encodes CDR1 SGHVS and CDR2 FNYEAQ. CDR3 bases: TGTGCCAGCAGCTTAGGGGCCGAGCAGTACTTC. Encoded protein: CASSLGAEQYF.

This rearrangement joins TRBV2 to TRBJ1-1, with D possibly TRBD1 on 6 matching bases. Germline V gene data show CDR1 as SNHLY and CDR2 as FYNNEI. The CDR3 runs to 14 residues. V shed 7 bases and J shed 3 bases, with 15 bases lying between them. The CDR3 region is CASTWGQAYTEAFF. The CDR3 nucleotides read TGTGCCAGCACCTGGGGGCAGGCCTACACTGAAGCTTTCTTT.